The 17 T cell receptor beta chains given below trace back to one sample, sequenced in a study of spatial heterogeneity in lung cancer. Specified time point: sample taken at primary tumor resection. Unsorted tumor, nontumor lung tissue or cryopreserved PBMC supplied the whole RNA. TCRdb reprocessed the 5' RACE reads with MiXCR, giving one entry per CDR3 protein. The profile shows approximately 52,000 distinct CDR3 sequences, around 7% of them singletons. Specimen: PBMCs, collected at surgery. The receptors originated from a female donor with early-stage non-small cell lung cancer.

The table lists this clonotype with many counts. This chain uses TRBV29-1 with TRBJ2-7, with 8 bases matching TRBD1. V lost 6 bases and J lost 5; bases outside the gene matches: 3. Germline CDR1 and CDR2: SQVTM and ANQGSEA. This CDR3 contains 11 residues. The DNA for the CDR3 is TGCAGCGTCGGACAGGGTAACGAGCAGTACTTC. The encoded protein is CSVGQGNEQYF.

This clonotype appeared many times. The chain has TRBV20-1 and TRBJ2-7; D gene ambiguous. V was clipped by 1 base and J by 3 bases, with 1 base between them. The CDR3 runs 10 residues. The V gene's germline CDR1 is DFQATT and CDR2 SNEGSKA (reference sequence). As DNA, the CDR3 is TGCAGTGCTAGAGTCTACGAGCAGTACTTC. Translating it yields CSARVYEQYF.

This chain links TRBV15 with TRBJ2-1, with D maybe TRBD1 (5 bases). V lost 8 bases to trimming and J lost 2 bases, with 16 bases between them. The CDR3 is 15 residues long. CDR1 and CDR2 from the germline V gene are LNHNV and YYDKDF (reference sequence). The CDR3: CATDPDLGPYNEQFF. In nucleotides, the CDR3 is TGTGCCACCGACCCTGATTTGGGGCCCTACAATGAGCAGTTCTTC.

This chain joins TRBV5-1 and TRBJ2-3; 9 nucleotides match TRBD1. The CDR3 extends over 16 amino acids. CDR1 is SGHRS, CDR2 YFSETQ, per germline. The trim removed 0 bases at V and 4 bases at J, leaving 6 bases unmatched. Here the CDR3 reads CASSLVGQGGADTQYF. The DNA of the CDR3 is TGCGCCAGCAGCTTGGTGGGACAGGGAGGGGCAGATACGCAGTATTTT.

This clonotype was seen at least ten times. In nucleotides, the CDR3 is TGCGCCAGTCAAGGGGACAGGGGGGCCTACGAGCAGTACTTC. It specifies CASQGDRGAYEQYF. The chain links TRBV4-1 to TRBJ2-7; TRBD1 aligns across 11 bases. Losses at the gene ends were 9 bases for V and 2 bases for J; bases not matched to a gene: 6. Germline-derived CDR1 and CDR2 are MGHRA and YSYEKL. This CDR3 is 14 amino acids long.

The gene calls are TRBV7-2 and TRBJ2-5; possible D gene TRBD2, 5 bases. V lost 1 base to trimming and J lost 4 bases, with 22 bases between them. The CDR3 totals 18 residues. Germline loops: CDR1 SGHTA, CDR2 FQGNSA. The CDR3 loop is CASSLGPSSKSGIETQYF. CDR3 coding DNA: TGTGCCAGCAGCTTAGGTCCTAGCTCTAAAAGCGGAATAGAGACCCAGTACTTC.

This clonotype was observed a handful of times. This rearrangement joins TRBV15 to TRBJ1-4; TRBD1 agrees at 8 bases. With V trimmed by 6 bases and J by 8 bases, 11 bases remained unmatched. Germline values: CDR1 LNHNV, CDR2 YYDKDF (reference sequence). The CDR3 is 15 amino acids. As DNA, the CDR3 is TGTGCCACCAGGCCGGGACAGGTGATTTCAGAAAAACTGTTTTTT. As protein: CATRPGQVISEKLFF.

The chain recombines TRBV9 with TRBJ1-2, with D maybe TRBD1 (6 bases). V was clipped by 3 bases and J by 7 bases, with 13 bases between them. The germline gives CDR1 SGDLS, CDR2 YYNGEE. The CDR3 loop spans 13 amino acids. Here the CDR3 DNA reads TGTGCCAGCAGCGGGGGGCTCCTGAGTGGCTACACCTTC. Translation gives CASSGGLLSGYTF. The variable domain in full, with the rest retrieved from reference TRBV9 and TRBJ1-2, is DSGVTQTPKHLITATGQRVTLRCSPRSGDLSVYWYQQSLDQGLQFLIQYYNGEERAKGNILERFSAQQFPDLHSELNLSSLELGDSALYFCASSGGLLSGYTFGSGTRLTVV.

V and J are TRBV5-1 and TRBJ2-7; D gene unclear. Germline CDR1 reads SGHRS; CDR2 reads YFSETQ. The CDR3 spans 13 residues. Trimming left V 0 bases short and J 5 bases short, with 9 bases between. The CDR3 spells CASSLGGQDEQYF. For the CDR3, the DNA is TGCGCCAGCAGCTTGGGTGGGCAGGACGAGCAGTACTTC.

This clonotype appeared many times. The chain joins TRBV11-1 to TRBJ2-5; 8 bases fit TRBD1. Germline V CDR1 and CDR2: SGHAT, FQDESV (reference sequence). V trimming: 5 bases; J trimming: 2 bases; junction bases outside the gene matches: 1. The CDR3 length is 13 residues. CDR3 nucleotide sequence: TGTGCCAGCAGCCGGGACAGGCAAGAGACCCAGTACTTC. It encodes CASSRDRQETQYF.

This clonotype has only a few counts. The chain combines TRBV6-2 or TRBV6-3 with TRBJ2-3; D gene unclear. This CDR3 has 12 amino acids. V dropped 7 bases and J dropped 2 bases, with 7 bases sitting between them. Germline-derived CDR1 and CDR2 are MNHEY and SVGEGT. CDR3 amino acids: CASTTPTDTQYF. CDR3 DNA: TGTGCCAGCACGACGCCCACAGATACGCAGTATTTT.

This clonotype was recorded many times. This rearrangement joins TRBV5-1 to TRBJ2-4; TRBD1 matches at 10 bases. Germline CDR1 SGHRS, CDR2 YFSETQ. The CDR3 sequence is 21 residues long. V shed 4 bases, J shed 0 bases, and the junction held 19 bases outside the gene matches. CDR3 DNA: TGCGCCAGCAGCCCTGACGGGACAGGGGACCCCGGGGGGATAGCCAAAAACATTCAGTACTTC. Its translation: CASSPDGTGDPGGIAKNIQYF. The full variable domain, rest sourced from reference TRBV5-1 and TRBJ2-4, is KAGVTQTPRYLIKTRGQQVTLSCSPISGHRSVSWYQQTPGQGLQFLFEYFSETQRNKGNFPGRFSGRQFSNSRSEMNVSTLELGDSALYLCASSPDGTGDPGGIAKNIQYFGAGTRLSVL.

In nucleotides, the CDR3 is TGTGCCAGCAAAACTCCGGGACAGCTTAATGAGCAGTTCTTC. This gives the protein CASKTPGQLNEQFF. The V and J genes are TRBV12-3 or TRBV12-4 and TRBJ2-1, with 7 bases aligning to TRBD1. With 7 bases clipped from V and 7 bases from J, the junction kept 10 bases outside the gene matches. The CDR3 is made up of 14 amino acids.

There are a few counts of this clonotype. The chain is built from TRBV6-2 or TRBV6-3 and TRBJ2-1; D not certain. Germline V gene lookup returns CDR1 MNHEY and CDR2 SVGEGT. The V gene lost 8 bases and the J gene lost 2 bases, with 10 bases spanning the gap. This CDR3 comprises 13 residues. The CDR3 loop is CASRNGPYNEQFF. CDR3 bases: TGTGCCAGCCGAAACGGCCCCTACAATGAGCAGTTCTTC.

At least ten counts were recorded for this clonotype. The genes are TRBV28 and TRBJ2-7; no firm D call. This CDR3 contains 13 residues. The germline V gene encodes CDR1 MDHEN and CDR2 SYDVKM. The V and J ends lost 3 bases and 5 bases respectively, with 11 bases between them. The CDR3: CASSFVSLNEQYF. CDR3 DNA: TGTGCCAGCAGTTTTGTCTCCCTCAACGAGCAGTACTTC.

This clonotype was picked up many times. The V gene is TRBV24-1, the J gene TRBJ2-3; a weak D match, TRBD2 (6 bases). CDR3 length: 16 residues. V was clipped by 0 bases and J by 0 bases, with 9 bases between them. The germline V gene has CDR1 KGHDR and CDR2 SFDVKD. The CDR3 coding sequence is TGTGCCACCAGTGATTTGGCTAGCGCAAGCACAGATACGCAGTATTTT. Protein sequence: CATSDLASASTDTQYF.

This clonotype has more than one count but fewer than ten. The V call is TRBV6-1, the J call TRBJ1-6; possible D gene TRBD1, 6 bases. CDR1 MNHNS and CDR2 SASEGT come from the germline V gene. V was clipped by 6 bases and J by 5 bases, with 14 bases between them. The CDR3 runs 15 residues. CDR3 residues: CASRLYRENNSPLHF. The CDR3 nucleotides are TGTGCCAGCAGACTCTACAGGGAGAATAATTCACCCCTCCACTTT.